What follows are 4 T cell receptor beta chains derived from one specimen sequenced in a study of PD-1 blockade in classical Hodgkin lymphoma. Time point in this sample: cycle 4 day 1 (C4D1), after about 6 weeks of nivolumab. With no exception, relapse followed autologous stem cell transplantation in all patients, and brentuximab vedotin exposure varied. Some clones are missing from TCRdb's copy, which holds only in-frame ones; the method was immunoSEQ multiplex PCR. The data hold 100,000 to 120,000 clones, with approximately 89% observed a single time. The sequences come from peripheral blood mononuclear cells (PBMCs), collected before the fourth cycle of nivolumab. All receptors come from a human donor with classical Hodgkin lymphoma.

In this sample, this clone turned up a few times. The chain carries TRBV5-4 and TRBJ2-1; D perhaps matches TRBD1 (6 bases). There are 15 residues in the CDR3. V gave up 7 bases and J gave up 3 bases, with 17 bases separating them. CDR1 SGHNT and CDR2 YYREEE come from the germline V gene (reference sequence). Written as DNA, the CDR3 is TGTGCCAGCGGGTTTATTGGGGACATCTACAATGAGCAGTTCTTC. This gives the protein CASGFIGDIYNEQFF.

The chain joins TRBV7-2 to TRBJ2-3; 9 bases fit TRBD2. This CDR3 is built from 16 residues. Trimming at V came to 5 bases and at J to 0 bases, leaving 6 bases not matched to a gene. Germline-derived CDR1 and CDR2 are SGHTA and FQGNSA. The CDR3 here is CASSMTSGISTDTQYF. CDR3 bases: TGTGCCAGCAGCATGACTAGCGGAATTAGCACAGATACGCAGTATTTT.

This rearrangement joins TRBV28 to TRBJ1-2; 7 bases are a match to TRBD1. Per germline, CDR1 MDHEN and CDR2 SYDVKM. Trimming removed 4 bases from V and 0 bases from J; junction bases left unmatched: 2. The CDR3 totals 14 residues. The CDR3 DNA reads as TGTGCCAGCAGTTCAGGGGGGGCTAACTATGGCTACACCTTC. Translating it yields CASSSGGANYGYTF.

Only one count was recorded for this clone. J is TRBJ2-5 and V is TRBV6-1, with 7 bases that match TRBD1. The last part of the DNA fits TRBJ2-7 better; the J call may be wrong. Germline-derived CDR1 and CDR2 are MNHNS and SASEGT. This CDR3 contains 13 residues. In nucleotides, the CDR3 is TGTGCCAGCAGTGGTACAGGGGATTACGAGCAGTACTTC. This gives the protein CASSGTGDYEQYF.